This T cell receptor (beta chain) is drawn from a study of T cell responses to AZD1222 COVID-19 vaccine (TCRdb year 2021). In terms of the full investigation: AZD1222 recipients whose second dose came at about 4 weeks and those whose second dose came at about 12 weeks were combined into one group, since spike-specific TCR depth and breadth did not differ between the two schedules. Trial participants were enrolled by age into subgroups of 18-55, 56-69 and 70-plus years, and around 150, 29 and 61 TCR-sequenced participants, respectively, were included in these subgroups. TCR sequencing covered some 250 trial participants: about 210 given two doses of AZD1222 and 26 given two doses of MenACWY control vaccine.

The CDR3 regions of human TCRbeta chains were subjected to immunosequencing. The authors' analysis ran thus. Repertoire TCRs were matched against a reference library of SARS-CoV-2-specific TCRs generated with the MIRA antigen-specificity platform. Breadth was defined as the fraction of unique TCRs that were SARS-CoV-2-associated. Depth was defined as the fraction of total T cells that were SARS-CoV-2-associated. Each spike-specific TCR was assigned to its reactive spike region and to a CD4 or CD8 class using the MIRA data. Log10-transformed breadth and depth values were compared by one-way ANOVA with Sidak's multiple comparisons tests. Sourced from immuneACCESS, this table was stored by TCRdb with only in-frame sequences that have V and J called. A share of the clones is absent; for the studies checked, an unresolved V gene accounts for under half, and the remainder has no known explanation. V and J calls and clone size come straight from that table; D and trimming were deduced from the DNA. Within this sample are 70,000 to 90,000 clones, with roughly nine tenths of them counted one time only. Jointly, the top ten make up 3% of the sample.

V was cut back by 6 bases and J by 8 bases, leaving a gap of 10 bases between them. Including the terminal cysteine and phenylalanine, the CDR3 comprises 11 residues. Of the read, only the CDR3 DNA is kept; its 33 bases are in frame from base 1. The full study reports these points: Vaccine-associated CD4 TCRs spanned the whole spike protein, with dominant responses in regions 160-218 and 743-854. In the small 56-69-year group, the increase in depth fell short of significance, most likely because of low power. Conclusions about previously exposed vaccinees are limited because only six or seven AZD1222 recipients were SARS-CoV-2 seropositive at baseline. Participants were mostly white British and included more females than males, and it was suggested by the authors that clonal diversity may have been underestimated. Reportedly, close to half of the unique spike-specific TCRs recognized epitopes lying outside the regions that are mutated in the B.1.351 and B.1.1.7 variants. A significant rise in spike-specific TCR breadth and depth was observed after two AZD1222 doses relative to day 0 and relative to MenACWY recipients. No day 14 peak-response samples were available, so repertoires were characterized only after the peak T cell response.

What this sample's time point label stands for: baseline before first vaccination. The vaccinee samples were drawn from two UK trials, COV001 and COV002, one of which was a single-blind randomized controlled phase 2/3 trial testing AZD1222 (ChAdOx1 nCoV-19) in healthy adults. Trial participant PBMC samples were collected at day 0 and day 28 after the second dose for TCRbeta chain sequencing. This clone was recorded once. Its antigen target is currently unknown. One base away there is no much larger clone; base qualities are not given. The sample carries other DNA sequences with the same CDR3. The receptor chain draws on TRBV12-3 or TRBV12-4 and TRBJ1-1, with the D gene uncertain. Sample: peripheral blood, taken on day 0 of AZD1222 vaccination. The origin of this receptor is an adult in good health. The CDR3 region has the sequence CASSPGGEAFF. The nucleotide sequence reads TGTGCCAGCAGCCCCGGTGGGGAAGCTTTCTTT.